This T cell receptor (beta chain) derives from a study of CXCR3-negative and CXCR3-positive naive CD8 T cells. Triplicate roughly 300,000-cell sorts were made of each CD8+ T cell subset. Identification of naive CD8+ T cells rested on CD45RO-CCR7+CD27+CD95- status. The libraries of TRB cDNA were prepared using 5' RACE with UMI labels. TCRdb re-analyzed the 5' RACE reads; it lists each CDR3 protein once, without DNA. The table lists roughly 110,000 distinct CDR3 sequences, with around 0.4% in the top ten. The study's findings and limits: For memory CD8+ cells diversity was much lower, but both naive subsets had comparably high diversity. A higher hydrophobicity marked the TRB CDR3s of CXCR3-positive naive cells versus CXCR3-negative naive cells. TCR strength was inferred from TRB CDR3 properties, while surface CD5 was comparable between naive subsets.

As for this clonotype: The antigen is not known.

Sequenced input: naive CXCR3+ CD8+ T cells from blood. As for subset: CD45RO-CCR7+CD27+CD95- naive CD8+ T cells expressing CXCR3 (TNR3+). The source is a human donor in good health. Some clones in this sample may be carry-over from other donors' samples.

CDR3 residues: CASSEPVPGDRGVREAFF. The chain joins TRBV27 to TRBJ1-1; lacking DNA, the TRBD1 call made by TCRdb goes unchecked. This CDR3 contains 18 residues. Germline CDR1 is MNHEY and CDR2 is SMNVEV (reference sequence).